This T cell receptor beta chain came from a study of cytomegalovirus exposure and HLA in healthy donors. The CDR3 covers 14 residues. The germline V and J ends were trimmed by 7 bases and 0 bases, with 12 bases remaining between them. Per germline, CDR1 SNHLY and CDR2 FYNNEI. On this clone itself: Its antigen is undetermined.

Whole-study findings and limits: Association with HLA alleles at 0.05 false discovery rate was found for 16,951 TCR beta sequences in a later analysis. Accurate predictions that matched the HLA-A and HLA-B alleles of most subjects were reportedly made from TCR beta sequences. Presence/absence analyses assumed roughly uniform sequencing depth across donors.

60 Vbeta and 13 Jbeta primers were used in PCR. Assay: immunoSEQ multiplex PCR; the TCRdb copy retains only in-frame clones and omits some. The table includes 100,000 to 150,000 clones, 74% detected once. Input material: PBMCs. The chain combines TRBV2 with TRBJ1-1; D ambiguous. The clonotype comes from a man aged 35-49 years in good health and CMV-seropositive. The CDR3 is CASTVGRMNTEAFF. CDR3 bases: TGTGCCAGCACAGTGGGCAGGATGAACACTGAAGCTTTCTTT.